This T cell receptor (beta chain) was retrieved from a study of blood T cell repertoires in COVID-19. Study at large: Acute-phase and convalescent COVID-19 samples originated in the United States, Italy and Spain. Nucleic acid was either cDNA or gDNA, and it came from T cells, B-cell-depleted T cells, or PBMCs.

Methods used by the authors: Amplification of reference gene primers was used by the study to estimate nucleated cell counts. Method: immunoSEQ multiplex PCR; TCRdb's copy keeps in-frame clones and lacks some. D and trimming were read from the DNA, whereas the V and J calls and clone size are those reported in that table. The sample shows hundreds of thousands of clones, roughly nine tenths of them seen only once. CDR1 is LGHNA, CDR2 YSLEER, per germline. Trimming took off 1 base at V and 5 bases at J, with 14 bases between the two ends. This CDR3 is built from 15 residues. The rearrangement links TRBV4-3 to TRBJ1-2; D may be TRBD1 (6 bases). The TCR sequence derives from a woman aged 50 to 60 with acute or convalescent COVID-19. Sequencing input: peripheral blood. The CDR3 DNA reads TGCGCCAGCAGCCAAGGTACAAACCAGGGGTATGGCTACACCTTC. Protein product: CASSQGTNQGYGYTF.